The 8 T cell receptor beta chains given below trace back to one sample, sequenced in a study of T cell changes during pregnancy in multiple sclerosis. Profiling relied on immunoSEQ multiplex PCR, and the TCRdb table lists in-frame clones only, not all of them. In the table there are some 47,000 clones, around 87% of which are singletons. Sequencing used CD8+ T cells from peripheral blood mononuclear cells, obtained in the second trimester of pregnancy. The source of these receptors is a female donor with multiple sclerosis, enrolled in a pregnancy study.

V is TRBV7-8 and J is TRBJ2-7; no firm D call. The ends were cut back, 3 bases at V and 7 bases at J, with 28 bases in the middle. The CDR3 extends over 18 amino acids. Germline CDR1 reads SGHVS; CDR2 reads FQNEAQ. CDR3 sequence: CASSFVRAPPATTWEQYF. In nucleotides, the CDR3 is TGTGCCAGCAGCTTCGTTCGTGCCCCGCCCGCTACCACCTGGGAGCAGTACTTC.

V gene TRBV6-1 combines with J gene TRBJ2-5; TRBD1 aligns across 11 bases. CDR1 is MNHNS and CDR2 is SASEGT in the germline V gene. The CDR3 is made up of 14 amino acids. Trimming cost V 4 bases and J 5 bases; bases outside gene matches: 3. The CDR3 DNA reads TGTGCCAGCAGTGCCGGGACAGGGGGGGAGACCCAGTACTTC. As protein: CASSAGTGGETQYF.

The V call is TRBV5-1, the J call TRBJ1-2, with TRBD1 identical over 11 bases. The CDR3 is made up of 18 amino acids. The junction had 7 bases not matched to a gene; V was cut back by 0 bases and J by 0 bases. Germline V gives CDR1 SGHRS, CDR2 YFSETQ. The CDR3 DNA reads as TGCGCCAGCAGCTTGGATGGGACAGGGGGACCCGCTAACTATGGCTACACCTTC. Translating it yields CASSLDGTGGPANYGYTF.

V is TRBV9 and J is TRBJ2-5; D may be TRBD2 (5 bases). Germline V gene sequence: CDR1 SGDLS, CDR2 YYNGEE. The CDR3 is made up of 15 amino acids. Trimming took 4 bases from V and 5 from J, leaving 18 bases between them. CDR3 bases: TGTGCCAGCAGCCCCCCGGACGGGGAGTGGGAGACCCAGTACTTC. Translation: CASSPPDGEWETQYF. The entire variable domain, with the rest obtained from reference TRBV9 and TRBJ2-5, is as follows: DSGVTQTPKHLITATGQRVTLRCSPRSGDLSVYWYQQSLDQGLQFLIQYYNGEERAKGNILERFSAQQFPDLHSELNLSSLELGDSALYFCASSPPDGEWETQYFGPGTRLLVL.

The chain couples TRBV7-8 to TRBJ2-1; 16 bases are a match to TRBD2. The CDR3 has 19 amino acids. From germline, CDR1 is SGHVS and CDR2 FQNEAQ. Unmatched junction bases numbered 15, after V lost 4 bases and J lost 9 bases. CDR3 amino acids: CASSSTPGLAGGPRGEQFF. DNA for the CDR3: TGTGCCAGCAGCTCGACTCCGGGACTAGCGGGAGGGCCGAGGGGTGAGCAGTTCTTC.

The rearrangement links TRBV11-1 to TRBJ2-7, with 7 bases lining up with TRBD1. Germline V gene sequence: CDR1 SGHAT, CDR2 FQDESV (reference sequence). V gave up 5 bases and J gave up 2 bases; unmatched junction bases: 9. The length of the CDR3 is 15 residues. CDR3 in amino acids: CASSPPDRPAYEQYF. The CDR3 region has the DNA TGTGCCAGCAGCCCGCCGGACAGGCCTGCCTACGAGCAGTACTTC.

This clone has just a few counts. The chain is built from TRBV6-6 and TRBJ1-1, with no clear D. The CDR3 covers 11 residues. Trimming removed 5 bases from V and 5 bases from J, with 6 bases in between. Germline CDR1 and CDR2: MNHNY and SVGAGI (reference sequence). The CDR3 DNA is TGTGCCAGCAGTCTTCTTACTGAAGCTTTCTTT. This encodes CASSLLTEAFF.

The chain links TRBV27 to TRBJ2-3, with 10 nucleotides matching TRBD2. This CDR3 spans 15 amino acids. Germline values: CDR1 MNHEY, CDR2 SMNVEV (reference sequence). V gave up 10 bases and J gave up 2 bases; unmatched junction bases: 9. Written as DNA, the CDR3 is TGTGCCACCACTCTAGCGGGGGCTAACACAGATACGCAGTATTTT. Protein sequence: CATTLAGANTDTQYF.